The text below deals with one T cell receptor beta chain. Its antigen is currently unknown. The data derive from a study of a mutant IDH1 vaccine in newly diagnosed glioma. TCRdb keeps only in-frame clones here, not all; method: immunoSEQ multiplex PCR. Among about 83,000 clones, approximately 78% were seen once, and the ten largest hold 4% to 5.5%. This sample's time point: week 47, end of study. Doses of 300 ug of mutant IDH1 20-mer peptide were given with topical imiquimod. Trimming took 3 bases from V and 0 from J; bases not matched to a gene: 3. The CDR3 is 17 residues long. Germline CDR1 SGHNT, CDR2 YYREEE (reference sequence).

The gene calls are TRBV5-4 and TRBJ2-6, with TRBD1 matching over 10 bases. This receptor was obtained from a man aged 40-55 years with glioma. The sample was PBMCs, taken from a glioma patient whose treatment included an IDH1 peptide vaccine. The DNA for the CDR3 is TGTGCCAGCAGCTCCAGACAGGGGGCCTCTGGGGCCAACGTCCTGACTTTC. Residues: CASSSRQGASGANVLTF. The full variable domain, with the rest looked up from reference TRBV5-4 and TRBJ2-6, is ETGVTQSPTHLIKTRGQQVTLRCSSQSGHNTVSWYQQALGQGPQFIFQYYREEENGRGNFPPRFSGLQFPNYSSELNVNALELDDSALYLCASSSRQGASGANVLTFGAGSRLTVL.